This T cell receptor (beta chain) is drawn from a study of identical twins. General study findings and limits: Instead of following the same donors, the conclusions were based on cross-sectional statistical analysis. High-abundance cord blood beta clonotypes had fewer insertions; memory repertoires showed none.

From germline, CDR1 is SGHTA and CDR2 FQGNSA. The CDR3 covers 19 residues. The ends lost 2 bases at V and 0 bases at J; junction bases unmatched: 12. TCRdb analysed the 5' RACE reads with MiXCR anew, one entry per CDR3 protein. The sample shows 1.5 million to 2 million distinct CDR3 sequences, more than 30% of them seen only once. A remark on this clonotype: Its antigen remains unknown.

The TCR comes from a newborn girl in good health. The chain employs TRBV7-2 and TRBJ2-1, with TRBD2 matching over 8 bases. The sequencing input was cord blood. CDR3 sequence: CASSLSTSGWTSSYNEQFF. The DNA of the CDR3 is TGTGCCAGCAGCTTATCTACTAGCGGTTGGACGAGCTCCTACAATGAGCAGTTCTTC.